This entry lists 26 T cell receptor beta chains sequenced from one sample in a study of post-analysis software for immune sequencing data. Researchers reported that TCR beta cDNA libraries carried unique molecular identifiers. TCRdb called the PCR reads again in MiXCR, with one record for every CDR3 protein. The sample carries 250,000 to 300,000 distinct CDR3 sequences, about 38% recorded once. Which antigens these TCRs recognize remains unknown. Broader study findings: In patients, 4 to 6 TRBV segments were more frequent than in controls, with TRBV5-6, TRBV5-1 and TRBV20-1 among them.

The sequenced sample consisted of blood. The source of these receptors is a girl between 5 and 17 years old with multiple sclerosis.

Concerning this clonotype: A much larger clone is a single base away; this may be a read error. The chain carries TRBV20-1 and TRBJ2-1, with D perhaps matching TRBD2 (6 bases). Trimming cost V 3 bases and J 5 bases, with 17 bases left between them. The CDR3 is 15 residues long. Germline V gives CDR1 DFQATT, CDR2 SNEGSKA (reference sequence). CDR3: CSASQLVGGDNEQFF. The CDR3 region has the DNA TGCAGTGCTAGCCAATTAGTGGGGGGTGACAATGAGCAGTTCTTC.

This clonotype has only a few counts. The chain joins TRBV4-2 to TRBJ1-1; D gene ambiguous. The CDR3 is 14 amino acids. The germline V gene encodes CDR1 LGHNA and CDR2 YNFKEQ. Trimming pared 3 bases from V and 4 bases from J, leaving 12 bases between. The CDR3 nucleotides read TGTGCCAGCAGCCATTCGGGGATGGGCACTGAAGCTTTCTTT. Amino acid sequence: CASSHSGMGTEAFF.

This clonotype was counted many times. The CDR3 loop reads CASSPRQVDYGYTF. CDR3 DNA sequence: TGTGCCAGCAGCCCCCGACAGGTGGACTATGGCTACACCTTC. The V gene is TRBV9, the J gene TRBJ1-2; D possibly corresponds to TRBD1 (6 bases). The CDR3 loop spans 14 amino acids. Trimming shortened V by 4 bases and J by 3 bases, and 13 bases separated the two germline ends. The germline V gene encodes CDR1 SGDLS and CDR2 YYNGEE.

The J gene is TRBJ2-5, the V gene TRBV21-1; TRBD1, the table's D call, was not compared with the DNA. TRBV21-1 is a listed pseudogene. CDR3 size: 15 residues. This CDR3 reads CANNTLEDTAETQYF. For the CDR3, the DNA is TGTGCCAACAATACCTTAGAGGACACGGCGGAGACCCAGTACTTC.

In this sample, this clonotype turned up once. V is TRBV4-2 and J is TRBJ1-4; a possible D gene is TRBD1 (6 bases). In germline, CDR1 is LGHNA, CDR2 YNFKEQ. This CDR3 region has 16 residues. V lost 6 bases, J lost 4 bases, and 18 bases lay in between. The CDR3: CASRNSGGTDNEKLFF. The CDR3, as DNA: TGTGCCAGCAGGAACAGTGGGGGCACAGATAATGAAAAACTGTTTTTT.

This clonotype was seen at least ten times. The V call is TRBV10-3, the J call TRBJ1-5; possible D gene TRBD1, 5 bases. This CDR3 is 15 amino acids long. V was cut by 4 bases and J by 6 bases, with 16 bases left in between. From germline, CDR1 is ENHRY and CDR2 SYGVKD. CDR3 loop: CAISGGTGTGQPQHF. The CDR3 nucleotides read TGTGCCATCAGTGGAGGTACAGGTACAGGTCAGCCCCAGCATTTT.

V gene TRBV29-1 combines with J gene TRBJ1-4; D is unclear. Trimming stripped 7 bases from V and 8 bases from J, with 14 bases between. This CDR3 region has 12 residues. Germline V CDR1 and CDR2: SQVTM, ANQGSEA. CDR3 loop: CSARPGGEKLFF. For the CDR3, the DNA is TGCAGCGCCAGACCGGGTGGGGAAAAACTGTTTTTT. Variable domain in full (rest from reference TRBV29-1 and TRBJ1-4): SAVISQKPSRDICQRGTSLTIQCQVDSQVTMMFWYRQQPGQSLTLIATANQGSEATYESGFVIDKFPISRPNLTFSTLTVSNMSPEDSSIYLCSARPGGEKLFFGSGTQLSVL.

This clonotype was seen more than once but under ten times. J is TRBJ1-4 and V is TRBV4-2; D may be TRBD1 (6 bases). Germline V gene lookup returns CDR1 LGHNA and CDR2 YNFKEQ. The germline V and J ends were trimmed by 0 bases and 3 bases, with 8 bases remaining between them. The CDR3 covers 15 residues. CDR3 DNA sequence: TGTGCCAGCAGCCAAGAGGGACAAGCTAATGAAAAACTGTTTTTT. Its translation: CASSQEGQANEKLFF.

In regard to this clonotype: An end of the junction differs from the germline gene, which may be a read error. The chain recombines TRBV12-3 or TRBV12-4 with TRBJ1-1; TRBD1 aligns across 8 bases. The CDR3 sequence is 15 residues long. The CDR3 bases are TGTGCCAACAGTTTGGTAGGGACAGGAAACACTGAAGCTTTCTTT. Its protein is CANSLVGTGNTEAFF.

A few counts support this clonotype. Here the CDR3 reads CASSYGVSSSSYEQYF. For the CDR3, the DNA is TGTGCCAGCAGTTATGGGGTCAGTTCGAGCTCCTACGAGCAGTACTTC. The V gene is TRBV6-2 or TRBV6-3, the J gene TRBJ2-7, with D hard to call. The CDR3 covers 16 residues. V dropped 3 bases and J dropped 0 bases, with 15 bases sitting between them. The germline V gene encodes CDR1 MNHEY and CDR2 SVGEGT.

This clonotype was seen at least ten times. V is TRBV7-9 and J is TRBJ2-1; TRBD2 is a possible D gene (5 bases). This CDR3 comprises 15 residues. Per the germline V gene, CDR1 is SEHNR and CDR2 is FQNEAQ (reference sequence). Trimming removed 1 base at V and 6 bases at J, with 13 bases between. The CDR3 DNA sequence: TGTGCCAGCAGCTTAGTTGTTGGGGAGCGCAATGAGCAGTTCTTC. Translating gives CASSLVVGERNEQFF. The full variable domain, rest sourced from reference TRBV7-9 and TRBJ2-1, is DTGVSQNPRHKITKRGQNVTFRCDPISEHNRLYWYRQTLGQGPEFLTYFQNEAQLEKSRLLSDRFSAERPKGSFSTLEIQRTEQGDSAMYLCASSLVVGERNEQFFGPGTRLTVL.

Only one count was recorded for this clonotype. This chain links TRBV7-2 with TRBJ1-6; D is uncertain. CDR3 length equals 14 residues. Germline assignment: CDR1 SGHTA and CDR2 FQGNSA. The germline V and J ends were trimmed by 5 bases and 7 bases, with 12 bases remaining between them. CDR3 sequence: CASSAALRNSPLHF. DNA for the CDR3: TGTGCCAGCAGCGCCGCACTCCGGAATTCACCCCTCCACTTT.

The CDR3 loop is CASSQATTGELFF. The DNA of the CDR3 is TGTGCCAGCAGCCAAGCAACGACCGGGGAGCTGTTTTTT. The J gene is TRBJ2-2, the V gene TRBV3-1; D gene unclear. This CDR3 has 13 amino acids. V gave up 1 base and J gave up 5 bases, with 5 bases separating them. Germline CDR1 reads LGHDT; CDR2 reads YNNKEL (reference sequence).

In DNA, the CDR3 is TGTGCCAGCAGTTTAAGGAGGTCAGGGTCATACGAGCAGTACTTC. Protein product: CASSLRRSGSYEQYF. The chain couples TRBV12-3 or TRBV12-4 to TRBJ2-7; D might be TRBD1 or TRBD2, each matching 5 bases. This CDR3 region has 15 residues. Trimming pared 2 bases from V and 4 bases from J, leaving 15 bases between.

This clonotype was picked up many times. This chain joins TRBV5-6 and TRBJ2-3, with unresolved D. Between the trimmed V and J ends, which lost 2 bases and 0 bases, there was a span of 10 bases. The CDR3 contains 15 residues. Germline CDR1 reads SGHDT; CDR2 reads YYEEEE. DNA for the CDR3: TGTGCCAGCAGCTTCGACCACCGTAGCACAGATACGCAGTATTTT. Residues: CASSFDHRSTDTQYF.

This clonotype was seen once. Being one base from a much bigger clone, this may be a read error. The V gene is TRBV12-3 or TRBV12-4, the J gene TRBJ1-1; weak D call: TRBD1 (5 bases). CDR3 size: 13 residues. Deletions cut 8 bases from V and 8 bases from J, with 18 bases between. CDR3 DNA: TGTGCCAGCCGGAATGTTCCCCGGGGGGAAGCTTTCTTT. Translation gives CASRNVPRGEAFF.

In the case of this clonotype: At one of its ends the junction is not consistent with the germline gene, which may arise from a read error. The chain uses TRBV7-2 and TRBJ2-1; D is undetermined. Germline lookup yields CDR1 SGHTA and CDR2 FQGNSA. The CDR3 is 17 amino acids. The chain's CDR3 is CASSLMFPMSSHNEQFF. The CDR3 DNA follows: TGTGCCAGCAGCTTAATGTTCCCGATGAGCTCCCACAATGAGCAGTTCTTC. Based on the CDR3 plus reference TRBV7-2 and TRBJ2-1, the full variable domain is GAGVSQSPSNKVTEKGKDVELRCDPISGHTALYWYRQSLGQGLEFLIYFQGNSAPDKSGLPSDRFSAERTGGSVSTLTIQRTQQEDSAVYLCASSLMFPMSSHNEQFFGPGTRLTVL.

This clonotype was seen a handful of times. This rearrangement joins TRBV4-1 to TRBJ2-7; tentative D call: TRBD2 (5 bases). The end of the DNA aligns better with TRBJ2-5, so the J call may be wrong. This CDR3 is built from 13 residues. Germline V CDR1 and CDR2: MGHRA, YSYEKL. This CDR3 reads CASSPSGQETQYF. DNA of the CDR3: TGCGCCAGCAGCCCGAGCGGCCAAGAGACCCAGTACTTC.

The CDR3 loop is CASSEGGYQPQHF. CDR3 in DNA: TGTGCCAGCAGTGAAGGGGGATATCAGCCCCAGCATTTT. This chain uses TRBV6-4 with TRBJ1-5, with D tentatively TRBD1 (6 bases). Germline lookup yields CDR1 MRHNA and CDR2 SNTAGT. V was clipped by 3 bases and J by 5 bases, with 8 bases between them. The CDR3 contains 13 residues.

DNA of the CDR3: TGCGCCACTAAGCGGGAGGACTCCTACGAGCAGTACTTC. Its translation: CATKREDSYEQYF. This chain uses TRBV10-2 with TRBJ2-7; 9 bases are a match to TRBD2. This CDR3 region has 13 residues. CDR1 and CDR2 from the germline V gene are WSHSY and SAAADI. After removal of 10 bases from V and 0 bases from J, the junction contained 4 bases not matched to a gene.

This clonotype came up many times. The chain joins TRBV7-9 to TRBJ1-5; 9 positions match TRBD1. This CDR3 spans 15 amino acids. Germline CDR1 SEHNR, CDR2 FQNEAQ (reference sequence). V lost 5 bases and J lost 4; bases outside the gene matches: 6. CDR3 DNA sequence: TGTGCCAGCAGCCCGACAGGGGGAGGGAATCAGCCCCAGCATTTT. This gives the protein CASSPTGGGNQPQHF.

As concerns this clonotype: A much larger clone lies a single base off, so this may be a read error. V gene TRBV2 combines with J gene TRBJ2-3, with TRBD2 matching 11 bases. The germline gives CDR1 SNHLY, CDR2 FYNNEI. This CDR3 region has 17 residues. Trimming removed 10 bases from V and 0 bases from J; junction bases left unmatched: 12. CDR3 region: CATDIRLAGISTDTQYF. In DNA, the CDR3 is TGTGCCACTGACATTCGACTAGCGGGAATAAGCACAGATACGCAGTATTTT.

There are a few counts of this clonotype. V gene TRBV11-1 combines with J gene TRBJ1-1; D remains unclear. The V end lost 2 bases, the J end lost 2 bases, and 6 bases lay between the germline ends. This CDR3 is built from 13 residues. Germline-derived CDR1 and CDR2 are SGHAT and FQDESV (reference sequence). The CDR3 loop is CASSLSHNTEAFF. Here the CDR3 DNA reads TGTGCCAGCAGCTTATCCCACAACACTGAAGCTTTCTTT.

This clonotype showed up many times. The chain employs TRBV5-1 and TRBJ2-5, with D hard to call. Trimming pared 4 bases from V and 1 base from J, leaving 8 bases between. This CDR3 is built from 13 residues. From germline, CDR1 is SGHRS and CDR2 YFSETQ. CDR3 coding DNA: TGCGCCAGCAGCCAGAAGCCCCAAGAGACCCAGTACTTC. This encodes CASSQKPQETQYF.

The CDR3 loop reads CASSFNRMGTARQETQYF. The CDR3, as DNA: TGTGCCAGCAGTTTTAACCGGATGGGGACAGCGAGACAAGAGACCCAGTACTTC. The chain joins TRBV28 to TRBJ2-5; 7 bases agree with TRBD1. The CDR3 totals 18 residues. CDR1 and CDR2 (germline): MDHEN, SYDVKM. The ends lost 3 bases at V and 2 bases at J; junction bases unmatched: 15.

At least ten counts were recorded for this clonotype. The chain employs TRBV12-3 or TRBV12-4 and TRBJ2-3, with 10 bases aligning to TRBD2. The CDR3 is made up of 17 amino acids. Trimming removed 6 bases from V and 5 bases from J; junction bases left unmatched: 14. The CDR3 nucleotides read TGTGCCAGCAGCTCTTATAGCCTAGCGGGAGCGGTAGATACGCAGTATTTT. This codes for CASSSYSLAGAVDTQYF.